This record concerns one TCR beta chain sequence. Antigen: not known. Amplification yielded TCR beta CDR3 regions, with RNA transcripts as the source. TCR CDR3 underwent first-round RT-PCR with the HTBI primer set. Each CDR3 protein is one row after TCRdb ran MiXCR on the multiplex PCR reads. This sample has approximately 330,000 distinct CDR3 sequences, with approximately 22% found just once. Germline CDR1 and CDR2: SGHTA and FQGNSA. Trimming took 1 base from V and 4 from J, leaving 17 bases between them. This CDR3 comprises 17 residues. This sample was taken from a study of T cells in Graves' hyperthyroidism and ophthalmopathy. For the study at large: Once the initial diagnosis was made, peripheral blood was obtained before any treatment.

General study results and limits: Researchers found most expanded thyroid clonotypes above 0.001 in blood as well.

The chain is built from TRBV7-2 and TRBJ2-4, with D unclear. The sequencing input was blood. The clonotype comes from a woman in her forties or fifties with Graves' hyperthyroidism. DNA for the CDR3: TGTGCCAGCAGCTTAGAGTCTGCGTGGGCTTCGAAAAACATTCAGTACTTC. Encoded protein: CASSLESAWASKNIQYF.